One and the same sample provided the 20 T cell receptor beta chains below, sequenced in a study of shared clonotypes between healthy human individuals (dated by TCRdb to the early 2020s). The protocol used for the library was the immunoSEQ multiplex PCR assay. TCRdb stores this immuneACCESS table with in-frame sequences only. Part of the clones is absent; in the studies checked, under half of the shortfall reflects unresolved V genes, and no reason is known for the rest. For this sample there are roughly 1 million clones; about 75% appear just once. The leading ten clones occupy about 1.4% of the sample. Sequencing used memory CD4+ T cells sorted from blood. According to the study, the label for this sample's cell subset or site signals: CD45RA-negative fraction. The receptors were gathered from a man between 18 and 29 years old in good health.

CDR3 amino acids: CASSLIGGAYNEQFF. CDR3 nucleotide sequence: TGTGCCAGCAGCTTAATCGGGGGGGCATACAATGAGCAGTTCTTC. The V and J genes are TRBV11-3 and TRBJ2-1; 8 positions match TRBD2. The CDR3 contains 15 residues. With V trimmed by 2 bases and J by 4 bases, 4 bases remained unmatched. From germline, CDR1 is SGHNT and CDR2 YENEEA.

The chain recombines TRBV2 with TRBJ2-7; D is unresolved. This CDR3 is built from 12 residues. V lost 4 bases, J lost 5 bases, and 9 bases lay in between. Germline CDR1 is SNHLY and CDR2 is FYNNEI. In DNA, the CDR3 is TGTGCCAGCAGTGTGCTCTTCCACGAGCAGTACTTC. It encodes CASSVLFHEQYF.

The V gene is TRBV5-1, the J gene TRBJ1-1; D may be TRBD1 (6 bases). Trimming removed 1 base at V and 4 bases at J, with 14 bases between. The CDR3 runs to 15 residues. Germline values: CDR1 SGHRS, CDR2 YFSETQ. The CDR3, as DNA: TGCGCCAGCAGCTTGAACGGGGGCGAGGGCACTGAAGCTTTCTTT. Translating it yields CASSLNGGEGTEAFF.

This clone was observed a handful of times. The rearrangement joins TRBV28 to TRBJ1-1, with unresolved D. This CDR3 contains 14 residues. With 5 bases removed from V and 6 bases from J, the gap between germline ends came to 16 bases. Germline CDR1 reads MDHEN; CDR2 reads SYDVKM. The CDR3 DNA follows: TGTGCCAGCAGTCCCCCTCGGGGAAGGGCTGAAGCTTTCTTT. This encodes CASSPPRGRAEAFF. Combining the CDR3 with reference TRBV28 and TRBJ1-1 gives the whole variable domain DVKVTQSSRYLVKRTGEKVFLECVQDMDHENMFWYRQDPGLGLRLIYFSYDVKMKEKGDIPEGYSVSREKKERFSLILESASTNQTSMYLCASSPPRGRAEAFFGQGTRLTVV.

The genes are TRBV11-3 and TRBJ1-3; the match to TRBD1 covers 11 bases. Germline V CDR1 and CDR2: SGHNT, YENEEA. Losses at the gene ends were 5 bases for V and 6 bases for J; bases not matched to a gene: 9. There are 16 residues in the CDR3. In nucleotides, the CDR3 is TGTGCCAGCAGCCCCGCTTCGGGACAGGGGGAAAACACCATATATTTT. This encodes CASSPASGQGENTIYF.

This clone was counted between two and nine times. The V gene is TRBV5-4, the J gene TRBJ2-1; the D is unclear. Trimming left V 0 bases short and J 7 bases short, with 14 bases between. The germline CDR1 and CDR2 sequences are SGHNT and YYREEE (reference sequence). The CDR3 extends over 15 amino acids. The CDR3 coding sequence is TGTGCCAGCAGCTTGGCCATAGGTACGCGGAATGAGCAGTTCTTC. Encoded protein: CASSLAIGTRNEQFF.

J is TRBJ2-3 and V is TRBV11-3, with 10 bases aligning to TRBD2. V shed 5 bases and J 5 bases; nucleotides not matched to a gene: 10. The germline V gene encodes CDR1 SGHNT and CDR2 YENEEA. This CDR3 is 16 amino acids long. The CDR3: CASSQGLAQGKDTQYF. CDR3 bases: TGTGCCAGCAGCCAGGGACTAGCGCAAGGGAAAGATACGCAGTATTTT.

The V gene is TRBV7-2, the J gene TRBJ1-2, with a weak D call TRBD1 (6 bases). This CDR3 has 15 residues. The V gene's germline CDR1 is SGHTA and CDR2 FQGNSA. The V and J ends lost 1 base and 7 bases respectively, with 16 bases between them. The CDR3 reads CASSLDRRGRGGYTF. CDR3 in DNA: TGTGCCAGCAGCTTAGACCGGAGGGGGAGGGGTGGCTACACCTTC.

The chain carries TRBV6-1 and TRBJ1-6, with 9 bases identical to TRBD1. The CDR3 is 15 amino acids. Trimming removed 2 bases from V and 10 bases from J; junction bases left unmatched: 6. Per the germline V gene, CDR1 is MNHNS and CDR2 is SASEGT. The CDR3: CASSELGQGGSPLHF. DNA of the CDR3: TGTGCCAGCAGTGAATTGGGACAGGGAGGATCACCCCTCCACTTT.

The rearrangement links TRBV7-2 to TRBJ1-1; TRBD1 is a possible D gene (5 bases). Per the germline V gene, CDR1 is SGHTA and CDR2 is FQGNSA. The CDR3 has 14 residues. Trimming stripped 6 bases from V and 2 bases from J, with 13 bases between. The chain's CDR3 is CASRPQGVNTEAFF. The CDR3 coding sequence is TGTGCCAGCAGACCTCAGGGCGTTAACACTGAAGCTTTCTTT.

The chain employs TRBV11-2 and TRBJ1-4; a possible D gene is TRBD1 (5 bases). V was clipped by 2 bases and J by 11 bases, with 9 bases between them. CDR1 and CDR2 (germline): SGHAT, FQNNGV. This CDR3 contains 12 residues. CDR3 DNA: TGTGCCAGCAGCTTACGGGGGGAGAAACTGTTTTTT. Translating it yields CASSLRGEKLFF.

The gene calls are TRBV29-1 and TRBJ1-2; 9 nucleotides agree with TRBD1. CDR3 length: 15 amino acids. The germline V gene encodes CDR1 SQVTM and CDR2 ANQGSEA. Trimming at V came to 5 bases and at J to 1 base, leaving 8 bases not matched to a gene. CDR3 nucleotide sequence: TGCAGCGTTTCGGAACAGGGGGCCTTTAACTATGGCTACACCTTC. Protein product: CSVSEQGAFNYGYTF.

The chain combines TRBV28 with TRBJ1-5; perhaps TRBD1 as D (6 bases). This CDR3 region has 16 residues. V lost 6 bases and J 5 bases, leaving 20 bases between the germline ends. Germline V CDR1 and CDR2: MDHEN, SYDVKM. The CDR3 protein is CASRAGARGADQPQHF. In DNA form, the CDR3 reads TGTGCCAGCAGAGCCGGGGCCCGGGGGGCGGATCAGCCCCAGCATTTT.

The V and J genes are TRBV5-1 and TRBJ1-1; tentatively, D is TRBD1 (6 bases). The CDR3 loop spans 17 amino acids. Germline V gene lookup returns CDR1 SGHRS and CDR2 YFSETQ. The V gene lost 0 bases and the J gene lost 1 base, with 16 bases spanning the gap. In DNA form, the CDR3 reads TGCGCCAGCAGCTTGGATGTGTCCAGGGGAGGGAACACTGAAGCTTTCTTT. Its protein product is CASSLDVSRGGNTEAFF.

This clone was counted only a few times. The rearrangement joins TRBV19 to TRBJ2-3; 7 bases fit TRBD2. The CDR3 loop spans 16 amino acids. Germline CDR1 reads LNHDA; CDR2 reads SQIVND (reference sequence). V trimming: 4 bases; J trimming: 2 bases; junction bases outside the gene matches: 9. CDR3 sequence: CASSRTAGADTDTQYF. In nucleotides, the CDR3 is TGTGCCAGTAGTAGGACGGCGGGAGCAGACACAGATACGCAGTATTTT.

The gene calls are TRBV5-8 and TRBJ2-1; 8 positions agree with TRBD1. The CDR3 contains 12 residues. Germline V gene sequence: CDR1 SGHTS, CDR2 YDEGEE. The ends lost 4 bases at V and 7 bases at J; junction bases unmatched: 1. Here the CDR3 reads CASSRTGNEQFF. The CDR3 DNA is TGTGCCAGCAGCCGGACAGGGAATGAGCAGTTCTTC.

J is TRBJ1-1 and V is TRBV5-1, with D possibly being TRBD1 (5 bases). V lost 4 bases and J 5 bases, leaving 21 bases between the germline ends. The CDR3 is 16 amino acids. The germline V gene has CDR1 SGHRS and CDR2 YFSETQ. The chain's CDR3 is CASSPLGLLSGTEAFF. The DNA of the CDR3 is TGCGCCAGCAGCCCGCTGGGACTTCTCAGCGGGACTGAAGCTTTCTTT.

This clone appeared a single time. The genes are TRBV7-8 and TRBJ2-7; 8 bases agree with TRBD1. Looked up from germline, CDR1 is SGHVS and CDR2 is FQNEAQ. This CDR3 region has 14 residues. With 3 bases clipped from V and 6 bases from J, the junction kept 7 bases outside the gene matches. The CDR3 protein is CASSLRQGTGEQYF. The DNA of the CDR3 is TGTGCCAGCAGCTTGAGACAGGGGACGGGCGAGCAGTACTTC.

This chain joins TRBV25-1 and TRBJ2-5; no definite D call. Trimming cost V 6 bases and J 1 base, with 18 bases left between them. This CDR3 region has 16 residues. CDR1 is MGHDK and CDR2 is SYGVNS in the germline V gene. Written as DNA, the CDR3 is TGTGCCAGCAGCTTCCGGGCCTGGACGTCCCAAGAGACCCAGTACTTC. Translation: CASSFRAWTSQETQYF.

The genes are TRBV28 and TRBJ2-4, with TRBD2 as a possible D gene (6 bases). V was pared by 6 bases and J by 6 bases, with 15 bases between. CDR1 and CDR2 (germline): MDHEN, SYDVKM. The CDR3 is made up of 14 amino acids. CDR3 nucleotides: TGTGCCAGCAGCTGGGGCGGGACCGGAAACATTCAGTACTTC. Translation: CASSWGGTGNIQYF. The full variable domain, completed using reference TRBV28 and TRBJ2-4, is DVKVTQSSRYLVKRTGEKVFLECVQDMDHENMFWYRQDPGLGLRLIYFSYDVKMKEKGDIPEGYSVSREKKERFSLILESASTNQTSMYLCASSWGGTGNIQYFGAGTRLSVL.